Listed below are T cell receptor beta chains from one sample, sequenced in a study of blood T cell repertoires in COVID-19. The method was immunoSEQ multiplex PCR; TCRdb's version includes in-frame clones alone and lacks a portion of them. The sample holds under 150,000 clones; about 87% are singletons and the top ten take more than 25%. The sequencing sample was made of peripheral blood. The source of these receptors is a human donor in a cohort sampled during active COVID-19. CDR3s include the opening cysteine and the closing phenylalanine or tryptophan. Each record gives: D gene, J gene, V gene, clone size, CDR3 protein, CDR3 DNA. The D gene is left open where the match is weak. Only some rows state a clone size, as once, few, many or a class for expanded clones.

>-|TRBJ2-7|TRBV7-2|-
CASSLELGAYEQYF
TGTGCCAGCAGCTTAGAACTGGGCGCCTACGAGCAGTACTTC
>-|TRBJ2-5|TRBV5-1|-
CASSLGLGLHIAQETQYF
TGCGCCAGCAGCCTGGGTCTGGGACTCCATATAGCGCAAGAGACCCAGTACTTC
>TRBD2|TRBJ2-7|TRBV14|-
CASSHQRGSTYEQYF
TGTGCCAGCAGCCACCAGCGGGGGTCTACGTACGAGCAGTACTTC
>-|TRBJ1-1|TRBV12-5|-
CASGLGRTEGWVTEAFF
TGTGCTAGTGGTTTGGGCAGGACCGAGGGTTGGGTAACTGAAGCTTTCTTT
>-|TRBJ2-3|TRBV18|-
CASSPGAADTQYF
TGTGCCAGCTCACCCGGTGCGGCAGATACGCAGTATTTT
>-|TRBJ1-5|TRBV7-9|-
CASSLGGVQPQHF
TGTGCCAGCAGCTTAGGGGGGGTTCAGCCCCAGCATTTT
>-|TRBJ2-7|TRBV14|once
CASSQDGEDYEQYF
TGTGCCAGCAGCCAAGATGGGGAGGACTACGAGCAGTACTTC
>TRBD1|TRBJ2-5|TRBV18|-
CASSPGLQGGPQVETQYF
TGTGCCAGCTCACCAGGGTTACAGGGGGGCCCCCAAGTAGAGACCCAGTACTTC
>TRBD1|TRBJ1-2|TRBV9|-
CASSEGDRGSWNYGYTF
TGTGCCAGCAGCGAGGGGGACAGGGGCTCTTGGAACTATGGCTACACCTTC
>-|TRBJ2-2|TRBV6-5|once
CASTPQGTSGELFF
TGTGCCAGCACCCCACAGGGTACTAGCGGGGAGCTGTTTTTT
>-|TRBJ1-1|TRBV27|once
CASSLSGPNTEAFF
TGTGCCAGCAGTCTCTCGGGTCCGAACACTGAAGCTTTCTTT
>-|TRBJ2-3|TRBV4-2|-
CASSLINGPGLEDTQYF
TGTGCCAGCAGCCTTATCAACGGGCCGGGGTTGGAAGATACGCAGTATTTT
>-|TRBJ2-5|TRBV24-1|-
CATSGGLETQYF
TGTGCCACCAGTGGGGGGCTGGAGACCCAGTACTTC
>-|TRBJ1-5|TRBV7-2|-
CASSSYYQPQHF
TGTGCCAGCAGCTCGTATTATCAGCCCCAGCATTTT
>TRBD1|TRBJ2-3|TRBV3-1/TRBV3-2|-
CASSSDRDRVADTQYF
TGTGCCAGCAGCAGCGACCGGGACAGGGTCGCAGATACGCAGTATTTT
>-|TRBJ2-1|TRBV27|-
CASSLLDSSNEQFF
TGTGCCAGCAGTTTATTGGACAGCAGCAATGAGCAGTTCTTC
>TRBD2|TRBJ2-1|TRBV4-1|-
CASSQYGLAGNEQFF
TGCGCCAGCAGCCAATACGGGCTAGCGGGGAATGAGCAGTTCTTC
>TRBD1|TRBJ1-2|TRBV9|-
CASSVGQGAAFGYTF
TGTGCCAGCAGCGTAGGGCAGGGGGCGGCATTTGGCTACACCTTC
>-|TRBJ1-1|TRBV2|once
CASSWGREAFF
TGTGCCAGCAGTTGGGGGCGTGAAGCTTTCTTT
>-|TRBJ1-1|TRBV20-1|-
CSLFSNTEAFF
TGCAGCCTTTTCTCCAACACTGAAGCTTTCTTT
>TRBD1|TRBJ1-1|TRBV3-1/TRBV3-2|once
CASSQSDRARTEAFF
TGTGCCAGCAGCCAATCCGACAGGGCCAGGACTGAAGCTTTCTTT
>-|TRBJ2-4|TRBV5-5|-
CASSLEGVAKNIQYF
TGTGCCAGCAGCTTGGAGGGGGTAGCCAAAAACATTCAGTACTTC